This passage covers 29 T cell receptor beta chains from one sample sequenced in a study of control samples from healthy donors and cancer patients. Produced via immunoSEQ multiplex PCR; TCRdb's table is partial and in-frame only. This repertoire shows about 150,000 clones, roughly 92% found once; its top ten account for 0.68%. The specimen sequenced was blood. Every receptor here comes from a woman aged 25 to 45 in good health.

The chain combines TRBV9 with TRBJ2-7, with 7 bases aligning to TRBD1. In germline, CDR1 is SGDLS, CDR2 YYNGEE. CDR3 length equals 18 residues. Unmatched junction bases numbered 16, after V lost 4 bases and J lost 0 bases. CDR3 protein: CASSIRQGKSSISYEQYF. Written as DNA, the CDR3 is TGTGCCAGCAGCATAAGACAGGGTAAGTCCTCAATCTCCTACGAGCAGTACTTC.

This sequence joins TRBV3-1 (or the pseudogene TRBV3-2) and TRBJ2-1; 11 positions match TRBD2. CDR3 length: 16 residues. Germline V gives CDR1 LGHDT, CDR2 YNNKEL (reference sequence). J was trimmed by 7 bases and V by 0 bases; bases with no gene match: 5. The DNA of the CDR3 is TGTGCCAGCAGCCAAGAAACTAGCGGGAGAGAGAATGAGCAGTTCTTC. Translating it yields CASSQETSGRENEQFF.

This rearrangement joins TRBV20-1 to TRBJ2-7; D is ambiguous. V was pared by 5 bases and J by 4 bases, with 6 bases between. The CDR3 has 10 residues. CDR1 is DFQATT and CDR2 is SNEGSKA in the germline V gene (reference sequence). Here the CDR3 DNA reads TGCAGTGCTTCCGGGTACGAGCAGTACTTC. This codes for CSASGYEQYF.

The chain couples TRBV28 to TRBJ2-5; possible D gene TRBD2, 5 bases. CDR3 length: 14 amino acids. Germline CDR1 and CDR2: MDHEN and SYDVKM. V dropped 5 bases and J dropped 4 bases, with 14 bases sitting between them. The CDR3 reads CASSPSGSRETQYF. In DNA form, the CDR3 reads TGTGCCAGCAGTCCTAGTGGGAGCCGAGAGACCCAGTACTTC.

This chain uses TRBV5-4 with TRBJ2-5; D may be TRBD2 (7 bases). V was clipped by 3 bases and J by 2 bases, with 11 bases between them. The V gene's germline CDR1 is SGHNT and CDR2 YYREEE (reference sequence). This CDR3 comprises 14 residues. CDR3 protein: CASSWGGGQETQYF. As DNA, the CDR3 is TGTGCCAGCAGCTGGGGGGGCGGACAAGAGACCCAGTACTTC.

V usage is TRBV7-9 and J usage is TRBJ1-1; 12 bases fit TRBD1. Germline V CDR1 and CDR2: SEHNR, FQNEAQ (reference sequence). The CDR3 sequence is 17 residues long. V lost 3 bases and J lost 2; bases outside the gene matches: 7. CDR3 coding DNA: TGTGCCAGCAGCTTCGGGGACAGGGGGCTCGGAAACACTGAAGCTTTCTTT. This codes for CASSFGDRGLGNTEAFF.

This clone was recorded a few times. CDR3 loop: CASSLVTGGGELFF. The CDR3 DNA sequence: TGTGCCAGCAGCTTAGTTACCGGGGGCGGGGAGCTGTTTTTT. The genes are TRBV7-9 and TRBJ2-2; tentative D call: TRBD2 (6 bases). The CDR3 is 14 amino acids. Germline CDR1 SEHNR, CDR2 FQNEAQ (reference sequence). The V and J ends lost 1 base and 7 bases respectively, with 10 bases between them.

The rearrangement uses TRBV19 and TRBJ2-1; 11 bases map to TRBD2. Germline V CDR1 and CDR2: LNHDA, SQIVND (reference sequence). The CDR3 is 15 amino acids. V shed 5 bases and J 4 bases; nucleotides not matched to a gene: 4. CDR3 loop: CASSSASGRYNEQFF. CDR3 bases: TGTGCCAGTAGTTCTGCTAGCGGGAGGTACAATGAGCAGTTCTTC. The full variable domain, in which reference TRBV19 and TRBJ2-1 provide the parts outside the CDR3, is DGGITQSPKYLFRKEGQNVTLSCEQNLNHDAMYWYRQDPGQGLRLIYYSQIVNDFQKGDIAEGYSVSREKKESFPLTVTSAQKNPTAFYLCASSSASGRYNEQFFGPGTRLTVL.

CDR3 sequence: CASSVSGSGENEQFF. CDR3 DNA sequence: TGTGCCAGCAGCGTGTCCGGGAGTGGGGAGAATGAGCAGTTCTTC. J is TRBJ2-1 and V is TRBV9; D possibly corresponds to TRBD2 (6 bases). The CDR3 loop spans 15 amino acids. Germline values: CDR1 SGDLS, CDR2 YYNGEE. The ends were cut back, 2 bases at V and 7 bases at J, with 16 bases in the middle.

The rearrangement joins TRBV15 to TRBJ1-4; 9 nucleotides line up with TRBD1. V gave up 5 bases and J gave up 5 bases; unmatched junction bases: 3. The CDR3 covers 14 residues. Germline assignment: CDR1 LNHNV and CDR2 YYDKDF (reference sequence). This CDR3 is CATSWTGANEKLFF. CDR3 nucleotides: TGTGCCACCAGCTGGACAGGGGCGAATGAAAAACTGTTTTTT.

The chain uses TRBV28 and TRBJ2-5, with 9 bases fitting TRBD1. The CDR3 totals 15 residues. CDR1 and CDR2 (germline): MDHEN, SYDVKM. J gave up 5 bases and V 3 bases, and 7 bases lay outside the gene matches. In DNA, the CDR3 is TGTGCCAGCAGTTTGAGGGACAGGGTCCGGGAGACCCAGTACTTC. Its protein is CASSLRDRVRETQYF.

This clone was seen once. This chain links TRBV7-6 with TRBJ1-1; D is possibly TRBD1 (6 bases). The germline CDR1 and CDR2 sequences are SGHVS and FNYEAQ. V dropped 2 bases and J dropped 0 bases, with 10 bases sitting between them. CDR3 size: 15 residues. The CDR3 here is CASSLQTGLNTEAFF. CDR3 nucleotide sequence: TGTGCCAGCAGCTTACAGACAGGCCTGAACACTGAAGCTTTCTTT.

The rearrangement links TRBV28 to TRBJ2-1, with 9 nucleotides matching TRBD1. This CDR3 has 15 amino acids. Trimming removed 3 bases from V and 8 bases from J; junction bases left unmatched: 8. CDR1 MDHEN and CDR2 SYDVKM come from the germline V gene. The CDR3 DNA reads TGTGCCAGCAGTTTTGAAGGGACAGGGCGCCATGAGCAGTTCTTC. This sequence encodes CASSFEGTGRHEQFF.

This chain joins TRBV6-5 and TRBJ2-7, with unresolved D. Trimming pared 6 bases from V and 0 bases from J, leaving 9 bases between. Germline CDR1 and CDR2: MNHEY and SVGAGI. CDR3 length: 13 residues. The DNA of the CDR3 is TGTGCCAGCAGAGTCGGGTCCTCCTACGAGCAGTACTTC. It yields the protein CASRVGSSYEQYF.

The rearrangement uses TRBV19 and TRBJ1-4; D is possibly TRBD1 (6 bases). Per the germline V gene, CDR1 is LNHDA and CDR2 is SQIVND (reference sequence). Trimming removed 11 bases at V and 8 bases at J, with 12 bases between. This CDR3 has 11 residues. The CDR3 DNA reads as TGTGCCCAACGGAGGGGGGAAAAACTGTTTTTT. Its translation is CAQRRGEKLFF.

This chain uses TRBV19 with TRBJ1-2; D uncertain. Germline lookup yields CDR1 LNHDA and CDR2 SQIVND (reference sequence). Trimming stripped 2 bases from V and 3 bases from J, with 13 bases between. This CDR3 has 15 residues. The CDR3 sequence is CASSISDRLHYGYTF. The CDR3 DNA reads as TGTGCCAGTAGTATATCCGATAGGTTACACTATGGCTACACCTTC. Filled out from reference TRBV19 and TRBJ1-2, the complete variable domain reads DGGITQSPKYLFRKEGQNVTLSCEQNLNHDAMYWYRQDPGQGLRLIYYSQIVNDFQKGDIAEGYSVSREKKESFPLTVTSAQKNPTAFYLCASSISDRLHYGYTFGSGTRLTVV.

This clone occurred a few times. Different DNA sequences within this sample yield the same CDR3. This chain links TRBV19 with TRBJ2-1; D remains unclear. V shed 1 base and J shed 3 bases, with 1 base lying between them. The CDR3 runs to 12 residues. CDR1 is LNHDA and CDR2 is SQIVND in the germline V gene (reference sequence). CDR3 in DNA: TGTGCCAGTAGTATAGGCTACAATGAGCAGTTCTTC. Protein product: CASSIGYNEQFF.

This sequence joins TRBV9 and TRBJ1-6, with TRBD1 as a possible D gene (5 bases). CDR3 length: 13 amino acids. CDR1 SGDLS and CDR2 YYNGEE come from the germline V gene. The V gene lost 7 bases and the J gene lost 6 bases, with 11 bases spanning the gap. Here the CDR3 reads CASGGRGNSPLHF. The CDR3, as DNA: TGTGCCAGCGGGGGTCGGGGTAATTCACCCCTCCACTTT. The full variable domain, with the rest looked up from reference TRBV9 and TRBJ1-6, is DSGVTQTPKHLITATGQRVTLRCSPRSGDLSVYWYQQSLDQGLQFLIQYYNGEERAKGNILERFSAQQFPDLHSELNLSSLELGDSALYFCASGGRGNSPLHFGNGTRLTVT.

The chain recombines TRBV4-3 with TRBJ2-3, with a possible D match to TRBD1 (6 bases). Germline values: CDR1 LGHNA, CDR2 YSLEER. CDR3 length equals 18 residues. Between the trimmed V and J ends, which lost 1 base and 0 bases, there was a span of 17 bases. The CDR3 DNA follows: TGCGCCAGCAGCCAAGGCCCTCTGGACAGTGGGAGCACAGATACGCAGTATTTT. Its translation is CASSQGPLDSGSTDTQYF.

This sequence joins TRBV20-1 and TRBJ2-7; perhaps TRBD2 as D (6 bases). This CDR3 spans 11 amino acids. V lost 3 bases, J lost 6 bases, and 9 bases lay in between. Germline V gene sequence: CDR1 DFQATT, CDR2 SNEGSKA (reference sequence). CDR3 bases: TGCAGTGCTAGGGGGGGAGGCGAGCAGTACTTC. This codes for CSARGGGEQYF.

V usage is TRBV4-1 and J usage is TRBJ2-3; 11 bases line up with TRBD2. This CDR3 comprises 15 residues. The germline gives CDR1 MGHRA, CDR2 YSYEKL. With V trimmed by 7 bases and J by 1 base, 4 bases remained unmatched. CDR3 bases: TGCGCCAGCACGCTAGCGGGAGGAGGCACAGATACGCAGTATTTT. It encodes CASTLAGGGTDTQYF.

The CDR3 nucleotides are TGTGCCAGCAGCTTGACCCAGGTGAACACTGAAGCTTTCTTT. Translating it yields CASSLTQVNTEAFF. This chain uses TRBV7-9 with TRBJ1-1; D not resolved. This CDR3 has 14 amino acids. Germline CDR1 and CDR2: SEHNR and FQNEAQ (reference sequence). Deletions cut 3 bases from V and 0 bases from J, with 8 bases between. The variable domain in full, completed from reference TRBV7-9 and TRBJ1-1, reads DTGVSQNPRHKITKRGQNVTFRCDPISEHNRLYWYRQTLGQGPEFLTYFQNEAQLEKSRLLSDRFSAERPKGSFSTLEIQRTEQGDSAMYLCASSLTQVNTEAFFGQGTRLTVV.

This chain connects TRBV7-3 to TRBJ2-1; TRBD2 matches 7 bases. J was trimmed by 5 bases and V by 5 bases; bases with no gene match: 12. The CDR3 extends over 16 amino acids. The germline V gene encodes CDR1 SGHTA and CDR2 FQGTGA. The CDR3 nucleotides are TGTGCCAGCAGCCCACCAGCGGGACGGACTAACAATGAGCAGTTCTTC. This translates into CASSPPAGRTNNEQFF.

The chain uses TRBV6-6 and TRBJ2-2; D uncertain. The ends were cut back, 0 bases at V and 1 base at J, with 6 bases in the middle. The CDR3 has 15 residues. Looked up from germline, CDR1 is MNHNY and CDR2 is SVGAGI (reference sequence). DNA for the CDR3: TGTGCCAGCAGTTACTCGTGGCAGAACACCGGGGAGCTGTTTTTT. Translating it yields CASSYSWQNTGELFF.

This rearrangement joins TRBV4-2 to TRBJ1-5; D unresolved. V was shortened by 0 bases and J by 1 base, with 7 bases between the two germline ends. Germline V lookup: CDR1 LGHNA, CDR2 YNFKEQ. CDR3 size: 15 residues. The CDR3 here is CASSQDLDSNQPQHF. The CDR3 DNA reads TGTGCCAGCAGCCAAGATTTAGACAGCAATCAGCCCCAGCATTTT.

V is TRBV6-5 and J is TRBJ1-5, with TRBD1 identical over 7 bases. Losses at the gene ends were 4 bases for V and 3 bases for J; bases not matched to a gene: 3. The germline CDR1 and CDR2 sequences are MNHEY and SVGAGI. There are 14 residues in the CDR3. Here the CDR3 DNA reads TGTGCCAGCAGTTTTGACAGGGCCAATCAGCCCCAGCATTTT. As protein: CASSFDRANQPQHF.

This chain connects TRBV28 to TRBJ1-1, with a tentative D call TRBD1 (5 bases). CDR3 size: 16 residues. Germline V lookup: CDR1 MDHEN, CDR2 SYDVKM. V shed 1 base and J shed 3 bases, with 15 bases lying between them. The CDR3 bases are TGTGCCAGCAGTTTATCTTTCAGGGCAGATCACACTGAAGCTTTCTTT. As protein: CASSLSFRADHTEAFF.

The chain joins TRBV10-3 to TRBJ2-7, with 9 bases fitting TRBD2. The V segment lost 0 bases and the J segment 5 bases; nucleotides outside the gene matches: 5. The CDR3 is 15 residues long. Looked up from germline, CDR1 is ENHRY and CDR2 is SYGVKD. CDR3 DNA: TGTGCCATCAGTGAGTCGAAACAGCGGGGGGACGAGCAGTACTTC. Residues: CAISESKQRGDEQYF.

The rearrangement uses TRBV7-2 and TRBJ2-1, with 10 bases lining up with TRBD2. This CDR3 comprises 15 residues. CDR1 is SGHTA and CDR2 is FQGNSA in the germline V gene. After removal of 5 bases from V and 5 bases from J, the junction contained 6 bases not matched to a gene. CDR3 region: CASSRRTSGDNEQFF. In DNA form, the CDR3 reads TGTGCCAGCAGCCGTCGGACTAGCGGCGACAATGAGCAGTTCTTC.